Below are 9 T cell receptor beta chains sequenced from a single sample in a study of cytomegalovirus exposure and HLA in healthy donors. Primers: 60 Vbeta forward and 13 Jbeta reverse. Profiled with immunoSEQ multiplex PCR; TCRdb holds only in-frame clones, not every one. The table includes 150,000 to 200,000 clones, around 80% detected once. The source material was PBMCs. These receptors all come from a woman aged 45-65 years in good health and CMV-seropositive.

The chain employs TRBV27 and TRBJ2-5; unclear D gene. The CDR3 contains 14 residues. Germline CDR1 reads MNHEY; CDR2 reads SMNVEV (reference sequence). Trimming cost V 2 bases and J 2 bases, with 9 bases left between them. CDR3 loop: CASSLAGHQETQYF. The CDR3, as DNA: TGTGCCAGCAGTTTAGCAGGTCATCAAGAGACCCAGTACTTC.

This chain connects TRBV19 to TRBJ1-5; D unresolved. This CDR3 is 14 amino acids long. Germline CDR1 LNHDA, CDR2 SQIVND (reference sequence). V was cut by 2 bases and J by 7 bases, with 12 bases left in between. CDR3 loop: CASSIRGIEQPQHF. As DNA, the CDR3 is TGTGCCAGTAGTATACGAGGGATAGAGCAGCCCCAGCATTTT.

This rearrangement joins TRBV7-9 to TRBJ2-7; tentatively, D is TRBD2 (5 bases). This CDR3 has 15 residues. Germline CDR1 and CDR2: SEHNR and FQNEAQ (reference sequence). The V gene lost 5 bases and the J gene lost 1 base, with 15 bases spanning the gap. The CDR3 nucleotides read TGTGCCAGCAGCGATCCCCGTCGGGGTTCCTACGAGCAGTACTTC. This translates into CASSDPRRGSYEQYF.

The chain combines TRBV6-1 with TRBJ1-1; no definite D call. Germline CDR1 reads MNHNS; CDR2 reads SASEGT. Deletions cut 7 bases from V and 8 bases from J, with 14 bases between. The CDR3 length is 12 residues. For the CDR3, the DNA is TGTGCCAGCACCCTACCCCGCGGGGAAGCTTTCTTT. Amino acid sequence: CASTLPRGEAFF.

The chain is built from TRBV27 and TRBJ1-2; the match to TRBD1 covers 8 bases. This CDR3 spans 13 amino acids. Germline values: CDR1 MNHEY, CDR2 SMNVEV (reference sequence). After removal of 6 bases from V and 5 bases from J, the junction contained 5 bases not matched to a gene. CDR3 coding DNA: TGTGCCAGCAGACGAGGGACAGGTTATGGCTACACCTTC. It yields the protein CASRRGTGYGYTF.

This chain connects TRBV5-4 to TRBJ1-2; no clear D. This CDR3 comprises 16 residues. V shed 1 base and J shed 0 bases, with 13 bases lying between them. Looked up from germline, CDR1 is SGHNT and CDR2 is YYREEE (reference sequence). CDR3 nucleotide sequence: TGTGCCAGCAGCTTGAAAACGAACTCCGCTAACTATGGCTACACCTTC. Its protein is CASSLKTNSANYGYTF.

This chain links TRBV29-1 with TRBJ1-4, with 7 bases fitting TRBD1. The germline V gene encodes CDR1 SQVTM and CDR2 ANQGSEA. V gave up 6 bases and J gave up 4 bases; unmatched junction bases: 5. CDR3 length: 13 amino acids. The CDR3 DNA reads as TGCAGCGTGCCCGGGACAGATAATGAAAAACTGTTTTTT. It specifies CSVPGTDNEKLFF.

The chain carries TRBV21-1 and TRBJ1-1; TRBD1, the D gene given by the table, was not confirmed from the DNA. TRBV21-1 has pseudogene status. The CDR3 contains 14 residues. The CDR3 protein is CASSKGPGDRQAFF. For the CDR3, the DNA is TGTGCCAGCAGCAAAGGGCCAGGGGACCGCCAGGCTTTCTTT.

The rearrangement joins TRBV28 to TRBJ1-4; D ambiguous. Germline V gene lookup returns CDR1 MDHEN and CDR2 SYDVKM. Trimming took 6 bases from V and 5 from J, leaving 7 bases between them. The CDR3 contains 12 residues. CDR3 in DNA: TGTGCCAGCAGAACTACGAATGAAAAACTGTTTTTT. Translating gives CASRTTNEKLFF.